This TCR beta chain was obtained from a study of T-cell reconstitution after alpha-beta-depleted transplantation in children. General study findings and limits: The main origin of T-cell counts and diversity one year after transplant was newly produced T cells. After transplant, at about two months, alpha-beta T cells were reportedly derived from several hundred expanded graft clones.

The authors prepared the TCRbeta library with unique molecular identifiers. TCRdb reanalysed the PCR reads using MiXCR and keeps one entry per CDR3 protein. The sample holds just over 950,000 distinct CDR3 sequences; less than 30% are singletons and the top ten take about 28%. V lost 7 bases and J 6 bases, leaving 12 bases between the germline ends. The V gene's germline CDR1 is SEHNR and CDR2 FQNEAQ (reference sequence). The CDR3 extends over 12 amino acids. On this clonotype: Antigen specificity is unknown.

The gene calls are TRBV7-9 and TRBJ1-1; D gene uncertain. The sequences come from PBMCs, mostly from graft donor cells, collected 360 days after TCRalphabeta/CD19-depleted stem cell transplant. The sequence derives from a boy in the first two years of life who had a stem cell transplant for SCID, so the T cells may come from the graft donor. CDR3 sequence (DNA): TGTGCCAGCATCGGGATGAGGGCTGAAGCTTTCTTT. Residues: CASIGMRAEAFF.